The source of this TCR beta chain is a study of blood T cell repertoires in COVID-19. Study overall: The origin of the acute and convalescent COVID-19 samples was the United States, Italy and Spain.

The CDR3 has 14 amino acids. Between the trimmed V and J ends, which lost 8 bases and 1 base, there was a span of 12 bases. Per germline, CDR1 MDHEN and CDR2 SYDVKM. The data were produced by immunoSEQ multiplex PCR, yet TCRdb's version contains in-frame clones alone and is incomplete. This repertoire shows approximately 200,000 clones, roughly 80% found once; its top ten account for roughly 5%. This clone was recorded once. Input material: peripheral blood. This receptor was identified in a human donor in a cohort sampled during active COVID-19. The chain uses TRBV28 and TRBJ2-4; possible D gene TRBD2, 6 bases. The CDR3: CASWASVAKNIQYF. CDR3 coding DNA: TGTGCCAGCTGGGCTAGCGTGGCCAAAAACATTCAGTACTTC.